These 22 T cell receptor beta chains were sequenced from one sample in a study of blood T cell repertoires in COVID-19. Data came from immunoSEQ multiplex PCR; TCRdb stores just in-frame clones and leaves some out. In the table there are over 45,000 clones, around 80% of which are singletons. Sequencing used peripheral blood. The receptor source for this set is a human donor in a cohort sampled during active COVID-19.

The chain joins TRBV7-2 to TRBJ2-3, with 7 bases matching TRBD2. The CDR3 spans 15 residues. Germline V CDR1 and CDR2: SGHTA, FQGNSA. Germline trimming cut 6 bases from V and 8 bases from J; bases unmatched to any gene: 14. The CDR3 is CASRLAVGRTGTQYF. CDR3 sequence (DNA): TGTGCCAGCAGGCTAGCGGTCGGAAGGACGGGTACGCAGTATTTT.

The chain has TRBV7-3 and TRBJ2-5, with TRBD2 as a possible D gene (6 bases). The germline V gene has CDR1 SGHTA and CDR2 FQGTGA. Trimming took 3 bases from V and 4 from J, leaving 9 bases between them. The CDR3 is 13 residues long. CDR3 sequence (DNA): TGTGCCAGCAGCTTTTCCGGGGGAGAGACCCAGTACTTC. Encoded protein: CASSFSGGETQYF.

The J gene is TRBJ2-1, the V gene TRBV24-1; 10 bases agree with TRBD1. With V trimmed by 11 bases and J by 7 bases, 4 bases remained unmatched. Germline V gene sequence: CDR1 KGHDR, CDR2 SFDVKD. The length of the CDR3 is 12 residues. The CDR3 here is CAIRQGANEQFF. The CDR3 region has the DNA TGTGCCATCCGACAGGGGGCGAATGAGCAGTTCTTC.

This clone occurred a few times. This CDR3 reads CASSEYRDSEAFF. The CDR3 DNA is TGTGCCAGCAGTGAATACCGGGACAGTGAAGCTTTCTTT. The chain joins TRBV2 to TRBJ1-1; the match to TRBD1 covers 7 bases. Looked up from germline, CDR1 is SNHLY and CDR2 is FYNNEI. The CDR3 runs 13 residues. The trim removed 2 bases at V and 7 bases at J, leaving 4 bases unmatched.

The CDR3 reads CASSLVGGNTIYF. CDR3 sequence (DNA): TGTGCCAGCAGCTTAGTAGGCGGGAACACCATATATTTT. The genes are TRBV7-9 and TRBJ1-3; D call uncertain. Trimming removed 1 base at V and 7 bases at J, with 8 bases between. CDR3 length: 13 residues. Germline CDR1 reads SEHNR; CDR2 reads FQNEAQ (reference sequence).

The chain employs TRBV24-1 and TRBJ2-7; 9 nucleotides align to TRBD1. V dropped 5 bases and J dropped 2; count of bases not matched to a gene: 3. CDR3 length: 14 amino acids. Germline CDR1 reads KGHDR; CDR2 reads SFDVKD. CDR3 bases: TGTGCCACCAGTGGGACAGGGGCCCCCTACGAGCAGTACTTC. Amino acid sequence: CATSGTGAPYEQYF.

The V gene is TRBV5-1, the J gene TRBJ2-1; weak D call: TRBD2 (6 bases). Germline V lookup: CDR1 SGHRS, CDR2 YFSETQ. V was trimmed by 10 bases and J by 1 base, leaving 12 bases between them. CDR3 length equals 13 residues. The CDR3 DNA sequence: TGCGCCTCTATAAGCGGGTCCTACAATGAGCAGTTCTTC. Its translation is CASISGSYNEQFF.

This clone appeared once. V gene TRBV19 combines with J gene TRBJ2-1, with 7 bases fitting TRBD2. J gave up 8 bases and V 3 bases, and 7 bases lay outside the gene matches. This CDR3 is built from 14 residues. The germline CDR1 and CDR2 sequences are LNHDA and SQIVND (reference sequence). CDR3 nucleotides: TGTGCCAGTAGTATTGGGGGGGGGTACGATGAGCAGTTCTTC. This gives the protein CASSIGGGYDEQFF.

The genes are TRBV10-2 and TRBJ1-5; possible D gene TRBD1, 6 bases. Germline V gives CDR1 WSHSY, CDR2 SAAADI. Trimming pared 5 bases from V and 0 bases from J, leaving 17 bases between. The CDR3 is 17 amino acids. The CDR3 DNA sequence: TGCGCCAGCAGTCAACCAGGACAGTTTTATAGCAATCAGCCCCAGCATTTT. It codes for CASSQPGQFYSNQPQHF.

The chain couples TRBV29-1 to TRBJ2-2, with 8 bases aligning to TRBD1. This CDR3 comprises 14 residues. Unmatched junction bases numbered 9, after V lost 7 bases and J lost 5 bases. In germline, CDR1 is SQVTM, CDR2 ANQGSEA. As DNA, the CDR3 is TGCAGCGGGAGACAGGGGAGTGGGACCGGGGAGCTGTTTTTT. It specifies CSGRQGSGTGELFF.

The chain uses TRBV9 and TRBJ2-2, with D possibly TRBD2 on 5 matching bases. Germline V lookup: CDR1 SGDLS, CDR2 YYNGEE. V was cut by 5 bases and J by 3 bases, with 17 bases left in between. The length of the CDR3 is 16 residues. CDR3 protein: CASSRSGSLDTGELFF. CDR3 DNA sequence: TGTGCCAGCAGTAGGAGCGGATCCTTGGACACCGGGGAGCTGTTTTTT.

The CDR3, as DNA: TGTGCCAGCAGCCATTTCAGGGACAGGGTCTACGAGCAGTACTTC. As protein: CASSHFRDRVYEQYF. This chain links TRBV7-9 with TRBJ2-7; TRBD1 aligns across 9 bases. The germline CDR1 and CDR2 sequences are SEHNR and FQNEAQ (reference sequence). The CDR3 covers 15 residues. Trimming took 5 bases from V and 3 from J; bases not matched to a gene: 8.

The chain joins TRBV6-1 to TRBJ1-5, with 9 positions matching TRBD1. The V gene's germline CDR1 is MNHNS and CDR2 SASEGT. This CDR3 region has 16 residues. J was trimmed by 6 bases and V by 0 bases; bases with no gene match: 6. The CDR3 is CASSEASGTGFQPQHF. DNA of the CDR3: TGTGCCAGCAGTGAAGCTTCCGGGACAGGGTTTCAGCCCCAGCATTTT.

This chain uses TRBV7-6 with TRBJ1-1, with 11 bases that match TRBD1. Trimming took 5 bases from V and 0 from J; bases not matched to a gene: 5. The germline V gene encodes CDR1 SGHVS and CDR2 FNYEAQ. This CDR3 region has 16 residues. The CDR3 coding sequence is TGTGCCAGCAGCCTCGGGACAGGGGGGATGAACACTGAAGCTTTCTTT. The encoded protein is CASSLGTGGMNTEAFF.

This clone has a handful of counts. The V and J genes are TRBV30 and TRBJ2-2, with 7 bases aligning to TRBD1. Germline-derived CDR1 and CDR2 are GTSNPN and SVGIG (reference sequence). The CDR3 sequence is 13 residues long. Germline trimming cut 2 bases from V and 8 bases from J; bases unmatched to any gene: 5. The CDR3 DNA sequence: TGTGCCTGGAGTACAAGGGGGCAGGGGGAGCTGTTTTTT. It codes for CAWSTRGQGELFF.

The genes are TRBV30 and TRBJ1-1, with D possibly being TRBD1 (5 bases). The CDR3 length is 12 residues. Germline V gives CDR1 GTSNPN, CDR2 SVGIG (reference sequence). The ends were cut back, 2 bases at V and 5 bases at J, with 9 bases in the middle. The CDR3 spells CAWSISGTEAFF. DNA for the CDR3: TGTGCCTGGAGTATCTCAGGGACTGAAGCTTTCTTT.

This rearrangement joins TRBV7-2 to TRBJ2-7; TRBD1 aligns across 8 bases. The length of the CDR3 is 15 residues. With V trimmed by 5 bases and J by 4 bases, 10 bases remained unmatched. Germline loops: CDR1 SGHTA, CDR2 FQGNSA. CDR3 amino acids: CASSPWTGKGYEQYF. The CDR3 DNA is TGTGCCAGCAGCCCCTGGACAGGGAAAGGGTACGAGCAGTACTTC. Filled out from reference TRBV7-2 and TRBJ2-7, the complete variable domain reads GAGVSQSPSNKVTEKGKDVELRCDPISGHTALYWYRQSLGQGLEFLIYFQGNSAPDKSGLPSDRFSAERTGGSVSTLTIQRTQQEDSAVYLCASSPWTGKGYEQYFGPGTRLTVT.

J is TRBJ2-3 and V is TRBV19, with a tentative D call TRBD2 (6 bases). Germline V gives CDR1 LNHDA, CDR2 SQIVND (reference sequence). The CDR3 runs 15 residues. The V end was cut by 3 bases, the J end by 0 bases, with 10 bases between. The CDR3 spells CASSMLAGSTDTQYF. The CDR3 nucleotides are TGTGCCAGTAGTATGTTGGCGGGGAGCACAGATACGCAGTATTTT.

CDR3 nucleotide sequence: TGTGCCATCAAAGGGGCATCCATATATTTT. Its protein is CAIKGASIYF. This chain links TRBV10-3 with TRBJ1-3, with D possibly being TRBD1 (5 bases). Germline V gene lookup returns CDR1 ENHRY and CDR2 SYGVKD. The CDR3 consists of 10 residues. Trimming took 7 bases from V and 11 from J, leaving 9 bases between them.

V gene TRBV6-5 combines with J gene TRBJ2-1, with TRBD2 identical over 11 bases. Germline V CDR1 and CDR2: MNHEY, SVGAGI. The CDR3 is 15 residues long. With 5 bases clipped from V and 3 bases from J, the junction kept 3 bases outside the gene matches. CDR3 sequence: CASSQGTSGYNEQFF. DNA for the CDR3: TGTGCCAGCAGTCAGGGGACTAGCGGCTACAATGAGCAGTTCTTC.

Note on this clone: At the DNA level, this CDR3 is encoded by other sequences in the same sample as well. Here the CDR3 reads CASSRDYEQYF. In DNA, the CDR3 is TGCGCCAGCAGCAGAGATTACGAGCAGTACTTC. The rearrangement joins TRBV5-1 to TRBJ2-7; no clear D gene. CDR1 SGHRS and CDR2 YFSETQ come from the germline V gene. V lost 4 bases to trimming and J lost 4 bases, with 6 bases between them. This CDR3 has 11 residues.

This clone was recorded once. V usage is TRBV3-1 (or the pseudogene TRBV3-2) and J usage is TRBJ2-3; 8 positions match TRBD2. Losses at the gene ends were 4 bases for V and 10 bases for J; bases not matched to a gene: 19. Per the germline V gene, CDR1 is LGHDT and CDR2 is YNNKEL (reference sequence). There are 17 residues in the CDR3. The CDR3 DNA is TGTGCCAGCAGCCTAACCTTGGGCGGGGGGCCCCCGGGTGCGCAGTATTTT. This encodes CASSLTLGGGPPGAQYF.